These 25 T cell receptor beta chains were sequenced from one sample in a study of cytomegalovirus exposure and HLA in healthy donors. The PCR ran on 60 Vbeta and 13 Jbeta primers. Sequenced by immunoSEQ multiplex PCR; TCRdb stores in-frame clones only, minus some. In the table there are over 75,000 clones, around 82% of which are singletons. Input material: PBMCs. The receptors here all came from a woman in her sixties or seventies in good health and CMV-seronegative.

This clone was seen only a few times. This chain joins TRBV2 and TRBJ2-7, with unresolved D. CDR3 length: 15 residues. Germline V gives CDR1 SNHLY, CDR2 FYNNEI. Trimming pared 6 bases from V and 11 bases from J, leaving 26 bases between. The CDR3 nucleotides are TGTGCCAGCAGGCCCTCAGAGGTTGCCCCTTCTAGGAAGTACTTC. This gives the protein CASRPSEVAPSRKYF.

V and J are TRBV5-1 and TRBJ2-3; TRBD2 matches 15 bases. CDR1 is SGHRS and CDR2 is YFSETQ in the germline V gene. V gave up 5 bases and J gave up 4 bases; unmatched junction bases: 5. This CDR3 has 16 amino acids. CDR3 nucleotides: TGCGCCAGCAGGGGACTAGCGGGGGGCGGCTCAGATACGCAGTATTTT. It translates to CASRGLAGGGSDTQYF.

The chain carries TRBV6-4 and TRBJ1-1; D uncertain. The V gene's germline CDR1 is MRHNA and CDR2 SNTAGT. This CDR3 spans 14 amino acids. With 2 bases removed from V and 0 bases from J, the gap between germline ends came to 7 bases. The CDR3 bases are TGTGCCAGCAGTGACACAGCAATGAACACTGAAGCTTTCTTT. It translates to CASSDTAMNTEAFF.

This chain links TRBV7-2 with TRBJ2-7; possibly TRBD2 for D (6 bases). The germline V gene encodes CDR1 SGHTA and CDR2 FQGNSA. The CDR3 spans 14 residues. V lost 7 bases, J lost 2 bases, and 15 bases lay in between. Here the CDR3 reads CASTRDSSAYEQYF. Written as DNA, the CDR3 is TGTGCCAGCACCCGGGACTCCTCCGCCTACGAGCAGTACTTC.

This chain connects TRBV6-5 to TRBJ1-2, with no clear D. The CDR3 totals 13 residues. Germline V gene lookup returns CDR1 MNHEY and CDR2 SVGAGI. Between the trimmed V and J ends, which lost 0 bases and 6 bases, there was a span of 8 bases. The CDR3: CASSYSRHNGYTF. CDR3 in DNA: TGTGCCAGCAGTTACTCCCGACATAATGGCTACACCTTC.

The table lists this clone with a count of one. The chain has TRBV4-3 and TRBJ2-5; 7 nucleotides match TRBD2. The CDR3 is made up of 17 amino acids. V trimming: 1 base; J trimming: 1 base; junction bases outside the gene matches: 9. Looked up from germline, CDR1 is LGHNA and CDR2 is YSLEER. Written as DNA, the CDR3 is TGCGCCAGCAGCCAAGTGATAAGAGCGGGGATCCAAGAGACCCAGTACTTC. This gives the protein CASSQVIRAGIQETQYF.

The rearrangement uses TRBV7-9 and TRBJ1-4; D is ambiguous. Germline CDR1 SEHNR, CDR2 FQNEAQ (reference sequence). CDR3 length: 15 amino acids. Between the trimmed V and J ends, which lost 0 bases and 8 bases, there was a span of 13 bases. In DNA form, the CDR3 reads TGTGCCAGCAGCTTAGCGGTAGGGAGAGGAGAAAAACTGTTTTTT. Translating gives CASSLAVGRGEKLFF.

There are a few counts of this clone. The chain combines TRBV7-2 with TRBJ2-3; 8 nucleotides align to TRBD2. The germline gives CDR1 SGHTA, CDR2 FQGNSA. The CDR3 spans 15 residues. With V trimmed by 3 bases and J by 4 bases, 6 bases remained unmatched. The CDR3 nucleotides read TGTGCCAGCAGCTTCGGACTAGCTTCCGCAGATACGCAGTATTTT. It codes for CASSFGLASADTQYF.

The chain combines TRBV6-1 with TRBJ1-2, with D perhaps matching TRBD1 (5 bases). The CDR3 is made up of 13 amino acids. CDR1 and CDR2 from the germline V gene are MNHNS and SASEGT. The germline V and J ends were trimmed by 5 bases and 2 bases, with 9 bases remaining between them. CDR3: CASSRDSNYGYTF. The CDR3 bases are TGTGCCAGCAGTAGGGACTCCAACTATGGCTACACCTTC.

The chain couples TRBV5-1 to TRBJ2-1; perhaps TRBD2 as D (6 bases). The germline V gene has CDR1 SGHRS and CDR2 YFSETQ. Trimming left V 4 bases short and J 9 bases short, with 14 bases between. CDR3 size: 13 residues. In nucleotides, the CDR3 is TGCGCCAGCAGCGGAGGGCAAACCGGTGAGCAGTTCTTC. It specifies CASSGGQTGEQFF.

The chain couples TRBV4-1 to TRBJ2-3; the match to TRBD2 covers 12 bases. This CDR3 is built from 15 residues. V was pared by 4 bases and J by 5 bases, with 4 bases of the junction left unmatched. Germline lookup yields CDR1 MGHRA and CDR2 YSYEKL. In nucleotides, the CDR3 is TGCGCCAGCAGCCTCAGACTAGCGGGGGAAGATACGCAGTATTTT. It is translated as CASSLRLAGEDTQYF.

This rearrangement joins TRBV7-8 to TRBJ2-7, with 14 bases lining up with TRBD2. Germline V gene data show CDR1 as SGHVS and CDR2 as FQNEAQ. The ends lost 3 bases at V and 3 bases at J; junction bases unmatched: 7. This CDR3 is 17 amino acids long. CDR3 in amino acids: CASSLLGTSGSLYEQYF. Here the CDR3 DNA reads TGTGCCAGCAGCTTGTTGGGGACTAGCGGGAGCCTCTACGAGCAGTACTTC.

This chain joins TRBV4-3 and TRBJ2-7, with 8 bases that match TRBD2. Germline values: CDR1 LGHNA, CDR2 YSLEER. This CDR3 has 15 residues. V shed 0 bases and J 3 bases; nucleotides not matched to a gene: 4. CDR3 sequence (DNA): TGCGCCAGCAGCCAAGAATTAGCGGGACTCTACGAGCAGTACTTC. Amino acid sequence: CASSQELAGLYEQYF.

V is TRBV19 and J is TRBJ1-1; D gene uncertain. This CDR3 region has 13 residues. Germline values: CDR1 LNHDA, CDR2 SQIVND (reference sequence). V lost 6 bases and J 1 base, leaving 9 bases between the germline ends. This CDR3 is CASRWRGNTEAFF. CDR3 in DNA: TGTGCCAGTAGATGGAGAGGGAACACTGAAGCTTTCTTT.

DNA of the CDR3: TGTGCCAGCAGTACTCGACACGGTTCACCCCTCCACTTT. This sequence encodes CASSTRHGSPLHF. V is TRBV6-5 and J is TRBJ1-6, with D uncertain. This CDR3 contains 13 residues. Germline V gene lookup returns CDR1 MNHEY and CDR2 SVGAGI. Trimming shortened V by 5 bases and J by 9 bases, and 11 bases separated the two germline ends.

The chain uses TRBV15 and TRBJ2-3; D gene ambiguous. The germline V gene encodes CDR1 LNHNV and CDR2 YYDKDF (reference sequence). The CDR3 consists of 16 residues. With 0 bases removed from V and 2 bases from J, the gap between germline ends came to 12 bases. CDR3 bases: TGTGCCACCAGCAGAGATAGAGTCCTTAACACAGATACGCAGTATTTT. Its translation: CATSRDRVLNTDTQYF.

Here the CDR3 DNA reads TGTGCCTGGAGTGTATATCGGGACTCCTATGGCTACACCTTC. Residues: CAWSVYRDSYGYTF. The rearrangement joins TRBV30 to TRBJ1-2; D perhaps matches TRBD1 (5 bases). Trimming shortened V by 0 bases and J by 4 bases, and 12 bases separated the two germline ends. CDR3 size: 14 residues. The germline V gene has CDR1 GTSNPN and CDR2 SVGIG (reference sequence).

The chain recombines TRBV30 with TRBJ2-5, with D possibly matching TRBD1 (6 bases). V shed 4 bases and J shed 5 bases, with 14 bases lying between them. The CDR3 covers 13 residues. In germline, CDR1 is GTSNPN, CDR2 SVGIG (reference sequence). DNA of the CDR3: TGTGCCTGGACCCAGGGGATCGGGGAGACCCAGTACTTC. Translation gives CAWTQGIGETQYF.

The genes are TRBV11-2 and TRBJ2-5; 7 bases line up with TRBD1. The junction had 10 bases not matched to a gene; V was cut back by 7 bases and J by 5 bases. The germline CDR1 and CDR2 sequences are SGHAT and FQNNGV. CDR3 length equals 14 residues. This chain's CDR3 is CASNDPGQAETQYF. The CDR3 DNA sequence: TGTGCCAGCAACGACCCCGGACAGGCCGAGACCCAGTACTTC. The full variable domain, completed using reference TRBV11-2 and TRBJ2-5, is EAGVAQSPRYKIIEKRQSVAFWCNPISGHATLYWYQQILGQGPKLLIQFQNNGVVDDSQLPKDRFSAERLKGVDSTLKIQPAKLEDSAVYLCASNDPGQAETQYFGPGTRLLVL.

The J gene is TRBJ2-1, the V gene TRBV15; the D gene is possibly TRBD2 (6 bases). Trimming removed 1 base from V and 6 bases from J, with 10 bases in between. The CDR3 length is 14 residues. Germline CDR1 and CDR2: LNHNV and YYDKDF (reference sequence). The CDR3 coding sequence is TGTGCCACCAGCAGAGGACTAGGTAGCAATGAGCAGTTCTTC. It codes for CATSRGLGSNEQFF.

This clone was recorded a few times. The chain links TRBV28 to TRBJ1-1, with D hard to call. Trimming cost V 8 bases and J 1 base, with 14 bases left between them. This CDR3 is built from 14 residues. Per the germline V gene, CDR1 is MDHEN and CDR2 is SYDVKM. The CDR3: CASGLVQANTEAFF. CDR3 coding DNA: TGTGCCAGCGGGTTGGTTCAGGCGAACACTGAAGCTTTCTTT.

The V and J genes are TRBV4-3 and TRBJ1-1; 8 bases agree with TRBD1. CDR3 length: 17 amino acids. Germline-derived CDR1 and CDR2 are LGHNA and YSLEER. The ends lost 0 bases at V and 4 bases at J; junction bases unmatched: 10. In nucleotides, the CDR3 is TGCGCCAGCAGCCAAGACCCCCCGACAGGGGCCCGCACTGAAGCTTTCTTT. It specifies CASSQDPPTGARTEAFF.

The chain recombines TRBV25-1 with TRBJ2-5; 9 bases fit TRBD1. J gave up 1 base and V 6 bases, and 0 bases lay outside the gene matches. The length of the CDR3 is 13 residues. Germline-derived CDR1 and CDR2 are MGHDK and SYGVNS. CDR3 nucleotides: TGTGCCAGCAGGGACAGGGGCCAAGAGACCCAGTACTTC. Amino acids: CASRDRGQETQYF. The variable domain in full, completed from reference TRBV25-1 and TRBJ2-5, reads EADIYQTPRYLVIGTGKKITLECSQTMGHDKMYWYQQDPGMELHLIHYSYGVNSTEKGDLSSESTVSRIRTEHFPLTLESARPSHTSQYLCASRDRGQETQYFGPGTRLLVL.

CDR3 residues: CATLGNTGELFF. CDR3 nucleotide sequence: TGTGCTACCCTGGGCAACACCGGGGAGCTGTTTTTT. The gene calls are TRBV12-5 and TRBJ2-2; no reliable D call. This CDR3 has 12 amino acids. Germline CDR1 is LGHNT and CDR2 is FRNRAP. Trimming took off 10 bases at V and 2 bases at J, with 8 bases between the two ends.

The DNA of the CDR3 is TGTGCCAGTAGTAGCGAGAGCAGGGGGTCCTACGAGCAGTACTTC. This encodes CASSSESRGSYEQYF. The gene calls are TRBV19 and TRBJ2-7, with 7 bases fitting TRBD1. Germline assignment: CDR1 LNHDA and CDR2 SQIVND (reference sequence). V trimming: 4 bases; J trimming: 1 base; junction bases outside the gene matches: 7. The CDR3 length is 15 residues.